The 7 T cell receptor beta chains reported below all come from one sample, sequenced in a study of post-analysis software for immune sequencing data. Whole-study findings and limits: TRBV5-6, TRBV5-1 and TRBV20-1 were among 4 or 5 TRBV segments more frequent in patients than controls.

cDNA libraries for TCR beta contained unique molecular identifiers. Via MiXCR, TCRdb re-called the PCR reads, giving one row per CDR3 protein. The sample has 740,000 or so distinct CDR3 sequences, about 50% seen once. These receptors' targets are unknown. The sample consisted of blood. The receptors were gathered from a girl aged 5-17 years with multiple sclerosis.

The table lists this clonotype with a few counts. The chain links TRBV30 to TRBJ2-3; 7 positions agree with TRBD2. The CDR3 runs to 15 residues. Germline CDR1 and CDR2: GTSNPN and SVGIG (reference sequence). V was pared by 0 bases and J by 2 bases, with 5 bases of the junction left unmatched. The CDR3 loop reads CAWSVRGDPTDTQYF. CDR3 DNA: TGTGCCTGGAGTGTTCGGGGGGACCCCACAGATACGCAGTATTTT.

The chain recombines TRBV20-1 with TRBJ2-4; perhaps D is TRBD1 or TRBD2 (6 bases each). Trimming shortened V by 5 bases and J by 5 bases, and 19 bases separated the two germline ends. Germline-derived CDR1 and CDR2 are DFQATT and SNEGSKA (reference sequence). There are 15 residues in the CDR3. The CDR3 DNA sequence: TGCAGTGCTCGATATATAGGGGGGTTCGAAAACATTCAGTACTTC. It translates to CSARYIGGFENIQYF.

This clonotype has only a few counts. The rearrangement joins TRBV6-5 to TRBJ1-5; D is undetermined. CDR1 and CDR2 from the germline V gene are MNHEY and SVGAGI. The V gene lost 4 bases and the J gene lost 7 bases, with 11 bases spanning the gap. The CDR3 extends over 13 amino acids. Here the CDR3 reads CASSSVLRQPQHF. The DNA of the CDR3 is TGTGCCAGCAGTTCGGTTCTAAGGCAGCCCCAGCATTTT.

This chain uses TRBV14 with TRBJ2-7; the match to TRBD2 covers 14 bases. Germline CDR1 reads SGHDN; CDR2 reads FVKESK. The CDR3 sequence is 19 residues long. The ends lost 0 bases at V and 0 bases at J; junction bases unmatched: 7. In DNA form, the CDR3 reads TGTGCCAGCAGCCAAGATCCGGGACTAGCGGGAGAGAACTCCTACGAGCAGTACTTC. This encodes CASSQDPGLAGENSYEQYF. The variable domain in full, with the rest retrieved from reference TRBV14 and TRBJ2-7, is EAGVTQFPSHSVIEKGQTVTLRCDPISGHDNLYWYRRVMGKEIKFLLHFVKESKQDESGMPNNRFLAERTGGTYSTLKVQPAELEDSGVYFCASSQDPGLAGENSYEQYFGPGTRLTVT.

The gene calls are TRBV6-5 and TRBJ2-4, with a possible D match to TRBD1 (6 bases). Trimming removed 6 bases at V and 14 bases at J, with 17 bases between. This CDR3 region has 12 residues. CDR1 is MNHEY and CDR2 is SVGAGI in the germline V gene. CDR3 bases: TGTGCCAGCAGCCCTGTCGGACAGCCTGAGTACTTC. Its protein is CASSPVGQPEYF.

The CDR3 DNA follows: TGCGCCAGCAGCTGGATACAAGACTCCGATACGCAGTATTTT. It encodes CASSWIQDSDTQYF. The rearrangement links TRBV5-1 to TRBJ2-3, with D unclear. The length of the CDR3 is 14 residues. The germline CDR1 and CDR2 sequences are SGHRS and YFSETQ. Trimming cost V 3 bases and J 6 bases, with 14 bases left between them.

The chain employs TRBV6-5 and TRBJ2-5; D not certain. Looked up from germline, CDR1 is MNHEY and CDR2 is SVGAGI. The V gene lost 0 bases and the J gene lost 0 bases, with 11 bases spanning the gap. The CDR3 consists of 16 residues. The CDR3 DNA reads as TGTGCCAGCAGTTACTCTCGCTCCCGGTACCAAGAGACCCAGTACTTC. Amino acid sequence: CASSYSRSRYQETQYF.